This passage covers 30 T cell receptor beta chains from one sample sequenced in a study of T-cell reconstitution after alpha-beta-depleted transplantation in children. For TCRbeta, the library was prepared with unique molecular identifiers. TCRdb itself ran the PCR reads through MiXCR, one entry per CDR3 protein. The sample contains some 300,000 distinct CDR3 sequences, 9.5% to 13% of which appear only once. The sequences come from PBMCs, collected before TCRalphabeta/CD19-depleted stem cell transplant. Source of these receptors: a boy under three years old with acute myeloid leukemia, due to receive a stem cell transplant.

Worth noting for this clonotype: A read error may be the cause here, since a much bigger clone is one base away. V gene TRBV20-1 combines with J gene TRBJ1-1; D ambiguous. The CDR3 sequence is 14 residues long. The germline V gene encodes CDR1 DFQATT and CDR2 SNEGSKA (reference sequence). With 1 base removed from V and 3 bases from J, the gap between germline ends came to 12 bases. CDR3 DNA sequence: TGCAGTGCTAGAGCCCTCCTCGTATACACTGAAGCTTTCTTT. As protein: CSARALLVYTEAFF.

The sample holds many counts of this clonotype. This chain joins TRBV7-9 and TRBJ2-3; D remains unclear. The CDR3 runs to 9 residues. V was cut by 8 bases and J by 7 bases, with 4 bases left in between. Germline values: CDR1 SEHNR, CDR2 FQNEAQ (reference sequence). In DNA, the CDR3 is TGTGCCAGCTTGAATACGCAGTATTTT. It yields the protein CASLNTQYF.

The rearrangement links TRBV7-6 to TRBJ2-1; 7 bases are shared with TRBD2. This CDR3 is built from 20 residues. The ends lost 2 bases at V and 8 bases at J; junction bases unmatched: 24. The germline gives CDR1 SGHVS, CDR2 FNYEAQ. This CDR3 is CASSLFLMRARGSPGDEQFF. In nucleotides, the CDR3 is TGTGCCAGCAGCTTATTTTTAATGAGAGCGCGGGGGTCTCCGGGCGATGAGCAGTTCTTC. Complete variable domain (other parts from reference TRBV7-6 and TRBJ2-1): GAGVSQSPRYKVTKRGQDVALRCDPISGHVSLYWYRQALGQGPEFLTYFNYEAQQDKSGLPNDRFSAERPEGSISTLTIQRTEQRDSAMYRCASSLFLMRARGSPGDEQFFGPGTRLTVL.

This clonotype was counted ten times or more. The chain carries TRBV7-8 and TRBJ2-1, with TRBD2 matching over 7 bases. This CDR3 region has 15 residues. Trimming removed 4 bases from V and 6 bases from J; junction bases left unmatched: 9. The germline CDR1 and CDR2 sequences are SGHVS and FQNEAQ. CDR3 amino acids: CASSWEGLAVNEQFF. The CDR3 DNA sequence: TGTGCCAGCAGCTGGGAAGGGCTAGCGGTCAATGAGCAGTTCTTC.

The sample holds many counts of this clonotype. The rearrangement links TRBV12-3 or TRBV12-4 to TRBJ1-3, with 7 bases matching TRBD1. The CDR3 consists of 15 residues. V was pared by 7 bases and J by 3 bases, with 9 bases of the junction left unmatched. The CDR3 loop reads CASTTLQGSGNTIYF. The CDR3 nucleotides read TGTGCCAGCACCACCCTACAGGGGAGTGGAAACACCATATATTTT.

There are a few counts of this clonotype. The CDR3 region has the DNA TGCAGTGCAAAGATGGGGATTAGCGCCTATAATTCACCCCTCCACTTT. Protein sequence: CSAKMGISAYNSPLHF. The V call is TRBV20-1, the J call TRBJ1-6, with D unresolved. The CDR3 is made up of 16 amino acids. CDR1 is DFQATT, CDR2 SNEGSKA, per germline (reference sequence). V gave up 6 bases and J gave up 2 bases, with 17 bases separating them.

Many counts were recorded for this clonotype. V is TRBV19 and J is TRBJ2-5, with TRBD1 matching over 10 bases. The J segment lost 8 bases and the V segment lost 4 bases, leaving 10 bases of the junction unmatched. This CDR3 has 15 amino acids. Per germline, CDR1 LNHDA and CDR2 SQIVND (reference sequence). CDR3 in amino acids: CASSTKSGTGETQYF. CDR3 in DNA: TGTGCCAGTAGTACGAAATCCGGGACAGGGGAAACCCAGTACTTC.

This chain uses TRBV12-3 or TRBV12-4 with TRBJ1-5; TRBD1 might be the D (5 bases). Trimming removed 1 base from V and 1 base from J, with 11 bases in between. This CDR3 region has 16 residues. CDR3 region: CASSLGGRLSNQPQHF. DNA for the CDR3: TGTGCCAGCAGTTTAGGGGGCCGTTTGAGCAATCAGCCCCAGCATTTT.

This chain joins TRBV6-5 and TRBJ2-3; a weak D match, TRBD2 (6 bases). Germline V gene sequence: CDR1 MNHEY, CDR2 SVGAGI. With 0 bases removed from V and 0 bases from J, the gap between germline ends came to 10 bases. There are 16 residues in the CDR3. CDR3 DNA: TGTGCCAGCAGTTACTCGCGGGGACTTAGCACAGATACGCAGTATTTT. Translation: CASSYSRGLSTDTQYF.

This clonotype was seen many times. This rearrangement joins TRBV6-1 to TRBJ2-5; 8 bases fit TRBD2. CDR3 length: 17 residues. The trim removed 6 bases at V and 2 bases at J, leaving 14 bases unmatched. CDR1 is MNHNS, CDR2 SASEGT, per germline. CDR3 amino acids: CASRDRVSGNLQETQYF. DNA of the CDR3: TGTGCCAGCAGGGATAGAGTTAGCGGGAACCTGCAAGAGACCCAGTACTTC.

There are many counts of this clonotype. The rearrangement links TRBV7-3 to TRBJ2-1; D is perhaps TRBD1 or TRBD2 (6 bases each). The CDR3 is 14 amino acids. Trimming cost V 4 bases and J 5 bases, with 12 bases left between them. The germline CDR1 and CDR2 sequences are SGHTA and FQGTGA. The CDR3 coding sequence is TGTGCCAGCAGCTCCACAGGGAGGAACAATGAGCAGTTCTTC. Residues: CASSSTGRNNEQFF.

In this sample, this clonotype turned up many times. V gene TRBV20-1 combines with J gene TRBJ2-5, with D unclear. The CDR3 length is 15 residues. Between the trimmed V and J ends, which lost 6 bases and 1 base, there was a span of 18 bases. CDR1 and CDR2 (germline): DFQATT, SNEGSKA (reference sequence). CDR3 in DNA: TGCAGTGCAGGACGGTCTCCCCTGCTCCAAGAGACCCAGTACTTC. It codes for CSAGRSPLLQETQYF.

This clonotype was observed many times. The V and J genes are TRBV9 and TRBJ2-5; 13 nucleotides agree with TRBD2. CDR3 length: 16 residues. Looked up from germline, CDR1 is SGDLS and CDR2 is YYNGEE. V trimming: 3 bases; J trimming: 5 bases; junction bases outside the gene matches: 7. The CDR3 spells CASSGTSGGLGETQYF. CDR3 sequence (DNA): TGTGCCAGCAGCGGGACTAGCGGGGGCCTCGGGGAGACCCAGTACTTC.

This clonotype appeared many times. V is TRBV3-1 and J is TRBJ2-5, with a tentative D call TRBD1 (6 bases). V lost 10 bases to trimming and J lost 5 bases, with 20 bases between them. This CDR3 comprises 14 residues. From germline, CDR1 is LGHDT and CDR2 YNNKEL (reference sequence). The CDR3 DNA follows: TGTGCCACCGTCGCCGAAGCCCAGGGGGAGACCCAGTACTTC. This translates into CATVAEAQGETQYF.

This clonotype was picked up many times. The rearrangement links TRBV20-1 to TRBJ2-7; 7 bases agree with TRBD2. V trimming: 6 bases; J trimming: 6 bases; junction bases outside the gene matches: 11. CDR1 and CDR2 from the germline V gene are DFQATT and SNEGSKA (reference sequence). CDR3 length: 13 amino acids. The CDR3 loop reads CSAQSGTASEQYF. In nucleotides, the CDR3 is TGCAGTGCCCAAAGCGGGACGGCTAGCGAGCAGTACTTC.

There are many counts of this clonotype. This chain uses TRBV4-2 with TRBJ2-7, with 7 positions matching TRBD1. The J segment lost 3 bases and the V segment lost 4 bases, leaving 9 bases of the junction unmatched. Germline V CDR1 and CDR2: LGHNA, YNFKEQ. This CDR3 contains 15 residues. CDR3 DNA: TGTGCCAGCAGCCCTTCTTCGACAGGGAACTACGAGCAGTACTTC. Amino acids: CASSPSSTGNYEQYF.

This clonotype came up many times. This CDR3 is CAISPNPGYSAGGPNTQYF. In DNA form, the CDR3 reads TGTGCCATCAGCCCAAACCCAGGGTATTCAGCGGGAGGGCCTAATACGCAGTATTTT. This chain connects TRBV10-3 to TRBJ2-3, with 10 bases aligning to TRBD2. Germline-derived CDR1 and CDR2 are ENHRY and SYGVKD. J gave up 7 bases and V 6 bases, and 22 bases lay outside the gene matches. The CDR3 runs 19 residues.

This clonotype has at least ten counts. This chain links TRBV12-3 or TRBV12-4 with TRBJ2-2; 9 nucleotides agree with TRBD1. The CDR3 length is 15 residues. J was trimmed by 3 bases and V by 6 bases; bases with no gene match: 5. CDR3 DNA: TGTGCCAGCAGCCACGGGACAGGGCACACCGGGGAGCTGTTTTTT. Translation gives CASSHGTGHTGELFF.

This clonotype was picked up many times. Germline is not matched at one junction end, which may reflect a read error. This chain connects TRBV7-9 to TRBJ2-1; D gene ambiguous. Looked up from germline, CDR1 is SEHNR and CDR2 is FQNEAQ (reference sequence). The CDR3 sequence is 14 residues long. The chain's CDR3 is CASSLADSFDDQFF. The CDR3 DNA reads TGTGCCAGCAGCTTAGCGGATTCTTTCGATGACCAGTTCTTC.

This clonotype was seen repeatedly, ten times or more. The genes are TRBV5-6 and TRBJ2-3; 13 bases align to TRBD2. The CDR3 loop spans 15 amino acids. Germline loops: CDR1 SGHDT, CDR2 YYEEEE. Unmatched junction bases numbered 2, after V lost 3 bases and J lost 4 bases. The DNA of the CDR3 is TGTGCCAGCAGCTGGACTAGCGGGAGTGCAGATACGCAGTATTTT. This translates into CASSWTSGSADTQYF.

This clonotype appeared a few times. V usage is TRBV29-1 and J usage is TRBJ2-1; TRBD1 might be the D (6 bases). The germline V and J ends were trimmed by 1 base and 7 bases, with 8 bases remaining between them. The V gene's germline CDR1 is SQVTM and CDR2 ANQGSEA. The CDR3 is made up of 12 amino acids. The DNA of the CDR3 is TGCAGCGTTGAAGTCCAGGGGAATGAGCAGTTCTTC. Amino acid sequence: CSVEVQGNEQFF.

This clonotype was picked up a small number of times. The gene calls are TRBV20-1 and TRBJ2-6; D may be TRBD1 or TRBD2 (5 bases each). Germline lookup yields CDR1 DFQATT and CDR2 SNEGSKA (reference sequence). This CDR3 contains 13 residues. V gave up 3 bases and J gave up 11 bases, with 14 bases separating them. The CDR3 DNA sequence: TGCAGTGCTAGCTATTGGGGACCGGACGTCCTGACTTTC. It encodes CSASYWGPDVLTF.

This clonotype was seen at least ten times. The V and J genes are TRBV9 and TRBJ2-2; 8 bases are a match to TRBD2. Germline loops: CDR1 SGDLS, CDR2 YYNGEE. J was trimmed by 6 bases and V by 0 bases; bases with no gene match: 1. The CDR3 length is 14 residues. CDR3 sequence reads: CASSVASGPGELFF. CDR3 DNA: TGTGCCAGCAGCGTAGCTAGCGGGCCCGGGGAGCTGTTTTTT.

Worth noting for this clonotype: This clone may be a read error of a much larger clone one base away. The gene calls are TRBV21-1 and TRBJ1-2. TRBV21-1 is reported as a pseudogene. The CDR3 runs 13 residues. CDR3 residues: CSSPLRANYGYTF. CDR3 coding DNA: TGTTCCAGCCCACTCCGGGCTAACTATGGCTACACCTTC.

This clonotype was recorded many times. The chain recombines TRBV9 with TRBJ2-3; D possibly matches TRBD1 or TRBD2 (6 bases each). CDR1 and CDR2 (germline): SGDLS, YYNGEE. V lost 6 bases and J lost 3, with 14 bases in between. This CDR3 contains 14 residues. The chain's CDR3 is CASTAGGRTDTQYF. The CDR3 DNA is TGTGCCAGCACCGCTGGGGGGCGGACAGATACGCAGTATTTT.

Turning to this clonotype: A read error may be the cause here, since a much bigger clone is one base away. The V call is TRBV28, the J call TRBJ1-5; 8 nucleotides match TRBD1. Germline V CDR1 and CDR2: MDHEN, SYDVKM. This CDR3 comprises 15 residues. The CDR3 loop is CASSFGGTGGQPQRF. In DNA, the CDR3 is TGTGCCAGCAGTTTCGGGGGGACAGGAGGTCAGCCCCAGCGTTTT.

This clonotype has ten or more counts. The CDR3 loop reads CASTSGTPINTQYF. The DNA of the CDR3 is TGCGCCAGCACCTCCGGGACCCCCATTAATACGCAGTATTTT. V gene TRBV5-1 combines with J gene TRBJ2-3; tentatively, D is TRBD1 or TRBD2 (5 bases each). Trimming took off 6 bases at V and 7 bases at J, with 18 bases between the two ends. Germline CDR1 and CDR2: SGHRS and YFSETQ. The CDR3 covers 14 residues.

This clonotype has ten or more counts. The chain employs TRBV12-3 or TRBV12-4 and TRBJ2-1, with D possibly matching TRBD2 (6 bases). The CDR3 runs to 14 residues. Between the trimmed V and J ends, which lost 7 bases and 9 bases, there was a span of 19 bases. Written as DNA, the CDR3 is TGTGCCAGCACCCCCTGGGGAGGCTACGGTGAGCAGTTCTTC. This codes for CASTPWGGYGEQFF.

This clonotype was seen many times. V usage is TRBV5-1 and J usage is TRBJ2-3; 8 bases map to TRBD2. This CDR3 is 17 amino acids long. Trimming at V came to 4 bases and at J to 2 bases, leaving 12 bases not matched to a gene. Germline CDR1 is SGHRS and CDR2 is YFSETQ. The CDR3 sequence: CASSGAPGGPTTDTQYF. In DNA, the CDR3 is TGCGCCAGCAGCGGGGCCCCGGGGGGGCCGACCACAGATACGCAGTATTTT.

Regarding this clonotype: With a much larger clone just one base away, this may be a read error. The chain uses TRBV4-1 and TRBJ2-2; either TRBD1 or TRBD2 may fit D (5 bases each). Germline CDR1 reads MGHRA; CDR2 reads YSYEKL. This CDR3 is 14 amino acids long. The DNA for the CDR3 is TGCGCCAGTAGGGGTCTAATATGGACCGGGGCGCTGTTTTTT. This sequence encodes CASRGLIWTGALFF.